This T cell receptor (beta chain) was recorded in a study of blood T cell repertoires in COVID-19. For the study at large: In each case, the material was cDNA or gDNA derived from T cells, B-cell-depleted T cells, or PBMCs.

Repertoires were generated with immunoSEQ multiplex PCR, while TCRdb's copy carries only in-frame clones and drops some. The table shows about half a million clones, with roughly nine tenths occurring only once. While infection was still active, Seattle patients were enrolled and then followed longitudinally. The ends lost 7 bases at V and 0 bases at J; junction bases unmatched: 8. Germline-derived CDR1 and CDR2 are SNHLY and FYNNEI. The CDR3 has 16 residues. The sequenced sample consisted of peripheral blood. This clonotype was sampled from a young man with COVID-19, enrolled during active disease. The V and J genes are TRBV2 and TRBJ2-1; 8 bases map to TRBD2. The CDR3 sequence is CASTTRGGSSYNEQFF. The CDR3 bases are TGTGCCAGCACCACCCGGGGGGGGAGCTCCTACAATGAGCAGTTCTTC.